The rows below give T cell receptor beta chains drawn from one sample of a study of a mutant IDH1 vaccine in newly diagnosed glioma. Their antigens are not known. Sequencing used immunoSEQ multiplex PCR; TCRdb keeps in-frame clones, though not all of them. Of 35,000 or so clones listed, about 86% were seen once; the top ten hold roughly 24%. The sample in question was PBMCs, obtained from a glioma patient whose treatment included an IDH1 peptide vaccine. These receptors were taken from a man under 40 with glioma. Both conserved end residues are part of each CDR3. A D gene is named only where the DNA matches it firmly. The size field is filled for only some rows; it gives once, few, many or a size class.

size | D | J | V | CDR3 | DNA
NA | NA | TRBJ1-1 | TRBV30 | CAWTRRQNVNTEAFF | TGTGCCTGGACACGGAGGCAGAACGTGAACACTGAAGCTTTCTTT
NA | NA | TRBJ2-2 | TRBV4-1 | CASSPGETGELFF | TGCGCCAGCAGCCCCGGAGAGACCGGGGAGCTGTTTTTT
NA | NA | TRBJ2-7 | TRBV2 | CASSATASYEQYF | TGTGCCAGCAGTGCGACGGCCTCCTACGAGCAGTACTTC
NA | NA | TRBJ2-7 | TRBV28 | CASRSTGRGSYEQYF | TGTGCCAGCAGGTCAACAGGTCGGGGTAGCTACGAGCAGTACTTC
NA | NA | TRBJ1-1 | TRBV6-5 | CASVGAAYTEAFF | TGTGCCAGCGTTGGGGCAGCCTACACTGAAGCTTTCTTT
NA | TRBD1 | TRBJ1-1 | TRBV6-1 | CASSEIPGQGEIVAEAFF | TGTGCCAGCAGTGAAATCCCAGGACAGGGGGAAATAGTCGCTGAAGCTTTCTTT
NA | TRBD1 | TRBJ1-2 | TRBV28 | CASSAPRQGFNYGYTF | TGTGCCAGCAGTGCTCCCCGACAGGGGTTTAACTATGGCTACACCTTC
NA | NA | TRBJ2-7 | TRBV30 | CAWSERRGPRRYF | TGTGCCTGGAGTGAAAGGAGGGGCCCAAGACGGTACTTC
few | NA | TRBJ1-2 | TRBV6-1 | CASSEVVGAYGYTF | TGTGCCAGCAGTGAAGTAGTAGGGGCCTATGGCTACACCTTC
NA | NA | TRBJ1-2 | TRBV5-1 | CASSLDPNYGYTF | TGCGCCAGCAGCTTAGACCCTAACTATGGCTACACCTTC
NA | NA | TRBJ2-3 | TRBV7-9 | CASSFRMRWSSSFTDTQYF | TGTGCCAGCAGCTTTAGGATGAGGTGGTCTAGCTCATTCACAGATACGCAGTATTTT
NA | NA | TRBJ2-7 | TRBV15 | CATSRDGIIYEQYF | TGTGCCACCAGCAGAGATGGGATTATCTACGAGCAGTACTTC
NA | NA | TRBJ1-1 | TRBV4-3 | CASSQSAGNTEAFF | TGCGCCAGCAGCCAATCAGCAGGGAACACTGAAGCTTTCTTT
NA | NA | TRBJ1-4 | TRBV4-3 | CASSQVSIFTTATNEKLFF | TGCGCCAGCAGCCAAGTTTCGATATTTACGACAGCAACTAATGAAAAACTGTTTTTT
NA | TRBD1 | TRBJ2-1 | TRBV5-1 | CASSLLQGAGNEQFF | TGCGCCAGCAGCTTATTACAGGGGGCCGGGAATGAGCAGTTCTTC
once | TRBD2 | TRBJ2-5 | TRBV9 | CASSAGLAAETQYF | TGTGCCAGCAGCGCGGGACTAGCGGCGGAGACCCAGTACTTC
NA | NA | TRBJ2-7 | TRBV28 | CASRTPGAYEQYF | TGTGCCAGCCGCACCCCAGGGGCCTACGAGCAGTACTTC
NA | NA | TRBJ2-7 | TRBV27 | CASSSSLTAYEQYF | TGTGCCAGCAGTTCCTCTCTTACCGCCTACGAGCAGTACTTC
NA | TRBD1 | TRBJ2-3 | TRBV7-2 | CASSLATGGRNTDTQYF | TGTGCCAGCAGCTTAGCGACAGGGGGCAGGAACACAGATACGCAGTATTTT
NA | TRBD2 | TRBJ2-7 | TRBV9 | CASSGRGGRGEQYF | TGTGCCAGCAGCGGCCGGGGAGGGCGGGGCGAGCAGTACTTC
NA | TRBD1 | TRBJ1-5 | TRBV14 | CASSQEREGQQGNQPQHF | TGTGCCAGCAGCCAAGAGAGGGAGGGACAGCAGGGCAATCAGCCCCAGCATTTT
NA | NA | TRBJ2-1 | TRBV18 | CASSVLATKTHSYNEQFF | TGTGCCAGCTCGGTACTAGCCACGAAGACCCACTCCTACAATGAGCAGTTCTTC
NA | TRBD1 | TRBJ1-5 | TRBV27 | CASSTGTGVHNQPQHF | TGTGCCAGCAGTACCGGGACAGGGGTCCACAATCAGCCCCAGCATTTT
NA | NA | TRBJ1-2 | TRBV29-1 | CSVDEPGNYGYTF | TGCAGCGTTGACGAACCCGGAAACTATGGCTACACCTTC
NA | TRBD2 | TRBJ2-5 | TRBV5-1 | CASSAGTSGRGETQYF | TGCGCCAGCAGCGCCGGGACTAGCGGGAGGGGAGAGACCCAGTACTTC
NA | NA | TRBJ1-1 | TRBV18 | CASSPGRTASEAFF | TGTGCCAGCTCACCGGGGAGGACTGCCTCTGAAGCTTTCTTT
NA | TRBD1 | TRBJ1-4 | TRBV5-1 | CASRGGTENEKLFF | TGCGCCAGCAGGGGGGGGACAGAGAATGAAAAACTGTTTTTT
NA | NA | TRBJ2-2 | TRBV29-1 | CSAEGQGPAGELFF | TGCAGCGCCGAGGGACAAGGTCCCGCCGGGGAGCTGTTTTTT
NA | NA | TRBJ2-7 | TRBV2 | CASNSDSLEEQYF | TGTGCCAGCAACTCGGACTCCTTAGAAGAGCAGTACTTC
NA | TRBD1 | TRBJ1-5 | TRBV9 | CASGTANQPQHF | TGTGCCAGCGGGACAGCCAATCAGCCCCAGCATTTT
NA | TRBD2 | TRBJ2-1 | TRBV4-1 | CASSQESGTHNEQFF | TGCGCCAGCAGCCAAGAAAGCGGGACTCATAATGAGCAGTTCTTC
NA | NA | TRBJ2-2 | TRBV19 | CASSMRSFTGELFF | TGTGCCAGTAGTATGAGGTCATTCACCGGGGAGCTGTTTTTT
NA | NA | TRBJ1-4 | TRBV2 | CASRLETENEKLFF | TGTGCCAGCAGATTGGAGACCGAAAATGAAAAACTGTTTTTT
NA | NA | TRBJ1-3 | TRBV7-2 | CASAQGLTGNTIYF | TGTGCCAGCGCGCAGGGGTTAACTGGAAACACCATATATTTT
NA | NA | TRBJ2-7 | TRBV10-3 | CAISAPGTVIHEQYF | TGTGCCATCAGCGCCCCCGGGACTGTGATCCACGAGCAGTACTTC
NA | NA | TRBJ1-5 | TRBV19 | CASSSPRGWSQPQHF | TGTGCCAGTAGTTCCCCCAGGGGCTGGAGTCAGCCCCAGCATTTT
NA | NA | TRBJ1-1 | TRBV2 | CASKAGPVNTEAFF | TGTGCCAGCAAGGCAGGGCCGGTGAACACTGAAGCTTTCTTT
NA | NA | TRBJ1-5 | TRBV4-2 | CASSQDLFPGTYSNQPQHF | TGTGCCAGCAGCCAAGATCTTTTCCCCGGGACATATAGCAATCAGCCCCAGCATTTT